Listed below are T cell receptor beta chains from one sample, sequenced in a study of T-cell memory formation after mild COVID-19. TCRdb used MiXCR to reprocess the 5' RACE reads, holding one entry per CDR3 protein. The repertoire has 200,000 to 250,000 distinct CDR3 sequences, over 15% of them found once; the top ten carry approximately 3.4%. The sample taken for sequencing was PBMCs or a T cell subset sorted from them (not recorded which). The receptor source for this set is a man between 18 and 29 years old who had mild COVID-19 (a few samples of this study predate the infection). Cell type and time point are not known. CDR3s leave out the opening cysteine and the closing phenylalanine or tryptophan. The order of the fields is V gene, J gene, CDR3 protein.

>TRBV20-1|TRBJ2-3
SASGTTDTQY
>TRBV7-3|TRBJ2-3
ASSSNPTRSDTQY
>TRBV10-3|TRBJ2-3
ATNSGGLPTDTQY
>TRBV7-2|TRBJ1-5
ASSLVRGDQPQH
>TRBV2|TRBJ1-5
ASSQSGELQPQH
>TRBV7-8|TRBJ2-5
ASSLRGMSETQY
>TRBV7-9|TRBJ1-4
ASSRQGETNEKLF
>TRBV30|TRBJ1-6
AWSVYENSPLH
>TRBV12-3/TRBV12-4|TRBJ1-1
ASSLARTTEAF
>TRBV6-5|TRBJ1-5
ASSPGTGVWPQH
>TRBV5-6|TRBJ2-5
ASSLGTEYQETQY
>TRBV7-2|TRBJ2-7
ASSLEHAGQGKY
>TRBV7-2|TRBJ1-5
ASSLVVQASGQPQH
>TRBV21-1|TRBJ1-5
ASSKGDTQPQH
>TRBV10-3|TRBJ2-2
AISDHSGPNTGELF
>TRBV29-1|TRBJ2-1
SSGLANEQF
>TRBV9|TRBJ2-1
ASSRRLAGYNEQF
>TRBV4-3|TRBJ2-3
ASSFSGGAADTQY
>TRBV5-1|TRBJ2-3
ASSLWQGGDTQY
>TRBV7-3|TRBJ1-1
ASSSQGGEAF
>TRBV12-3/TRBV12-4|TRBJ2-4
ASSPSGLAKNIQY
>TRBV4-1|TRBJ2-1
ASSQGQGEWDSYNEQF
>TRBV9|TRBJ1-6
ASSVDGALRMYSPLH
>TRBV20-1|TRBJ2-3
SAGGAGRSTDTQY
>TRBV5-1|TRBJ1-2
ASQGGPWDGYT
>TRBV7-9|TRBJ2-2
ASSLEVAGELF
>TRBV2|TRBJ2-3
ASSELTSSTDTQY
>TRBV29-1|TRBJ1-1
SVADPRGRTEAF
>TRBV4-3|TRBJ2-3
ASRQEFGGRDTQY
>TRBV28|TRBJ2-3
ASSPTHIRDRGFADTQY
>TRBV5-1|TRBJ2-5
ASSFAGEETQY
>TRBV6-2/TRBV6-3|TRBJ1-2
ASSMREYGYT
>TRBV3-1|TRBJ2-1
ASSHRRGHEQF
>TRBV6-5|TRBJ1-1
ASRPNTDTEAF
>TRBV15|TRBJ1-5
ATSREYSNQPQH
>TRBV19|TRBJ2-1
ASSHRGGTYNEQF
>TRBV28|TRBJ1-4
ASSGGDRANEKLF
>TRBV7-9|TRBJ1-1
ASSLGTEGTEAF
>TRBV6-2/TRBV6-3|TRBJ2-1
ASSPTSGGMADEQF
>TRBV12-3/TRBV12-4|TRBJ1-5
ASRKTGMSNQPQH
>TRBV20-1|TRBJ1-4
SARDQRQGLGEKLF
>TRBV18|TRBJ1-1
ASSPYVEGTEAF
>TRBV19|TRBJ2-6
ASSIVGGTGANVLT
>TRBV20-1|TRBJ2-7
SGTGQGYEQY
>TRBV6-5|TRBJ1-1
ASSSTPGVAF
>TRBV10-3|TRBJ2-1
AISSTYNEQF
>TRBV6-1|TRBJ2-5
ASLKWTAYQETQY
>TRBV5-1|TRBJ2-3
ASSPDRGGADTQY
>TRBV3-1|TRBJ2-7
ASQQGDSYEQY
>TRBV20-1|TRBJ1-1
SAPGDDRGSEAF
>TRBV20-1|TRBJ2-1
SAGGTSGGHNEQF
>TRBV20-1|TRBJ1-2
SPRQGADYGYT
>TRBV27|TRBJ1-5
ASLPHGTGNQPQH
>TRBV30|TRBJ2-7
AWSPQGHEQY
>TRBV15|TRBJ2-5
ATSRDLGVTETQY
>TRBV6-2/TRBV6-3|TRBJ2-4
ASRPPGGGNIQY
>TRBV12-3/TRBV12-4|TRBJ1-5
ASRDPYSNQPQH
>TRBV18|TRBJ2-5
ASSPLDRPGQETQY
>TRBV15|TRBJ1-4
ATSRGTGSLF
>TRBV7-3|TRBJ1-6
ASSSEFGSPLH